These 17 T cell receptor beta chains originate from one sample sequenced in a study of blood T cell repertoires in COVID-19. The method was immunoSEQ multiplex PCR; TCRdb's version includes in-frame clones alone and lacks a portion of them. The sample records about 210,000 clones, around 91% being singletons. Specimen: peripheral blood. The source is a woman in her forties with acute or convalescent COVID-19.

V usage is TRBV6-4 and J usage is TRBJ2-3, with TRBD2 matching over 12 bases. This CDR3 comprises 16 residues. Germline V lookup: CDR1 MRHNA, CDR2 SNTAGT. V lost 3 bases and J lost 4; bases outside the gene matches: 5. This CDR3 reads CASSEASGGAPDTQYF. CDR3 nucleotides: TGTGCCAGCAGTGAGGCTAGCGGGGGGGCCCCAGATACGCAGTATTTT.

This chain links TRBV12-3 or TRBV12-4 with TRBJ1-1; D possibly corresponds to TRBD1 (5 bases). The CDR3 is 12 residues long. Between the trimmed V and J ends, which lost 6 bases and 9 bases, there was a span of 14 bases. This CDR3 reads CASSSSGGKAFF. DNA for the CDR3: TGTGCCAGCAGCTCATCCGGGGGGAAAGCTTTCTTT.

V gene TRBV12-5 combines with J gene TRBJ1-6; D unresolved. Trimming took off 3 bases at V and 6 bases at J, with 21 bases between the two ends. Germline V gene data show CDR1 as LGHNT and CDR2 as FRNRAP. CDR3 length equals 18 residues. The CDR3 reads CASGLRVSLTEVNSPLHF. The CDR3 nucleotides are TGTGCTAGTGGTTTAAGAGTCAGCCTGACTGAAGTTAATTCACCCCTCCACTTT.

The rearrangement joins TRBV6-4 to TRBJ2-3; D gene uncertain. Germline V gene data show CDR1 as MRHNA and CDR2 as SNTAGT. CDR3 length: 14 residues. V lost 5 bases and J lost 1, with 10 bases in between. CDR3 DNA: TGTGCCAGCAGTCGGCGACTCGGCACAGATACGCAGTATTTT. This gives the protein CASSRRLGTDTQYF.

The chain employs TRBV19 and TRBJ1-1; D perhaps matches TRBD1 (6 bases). Germline CDR1 and CDR2: LNHDA and SQIVND (reference sequence). CDR3 size: 13 residues. Trimming left V 3 bases short and J 10 bases short, with 15 bases between. The CDR3 is CASSIRGGFGAFF. The CDR3 DNA follows: TGTGCCAGTAGTATTAGAGGGGGATTCGGAGCTTTCTTT.

The chain recombines TRBV6-6 with TRBJ1-2; D remains unclear. The CDR3 loop spans 13 amino acids. The germline V and J ends were trimmed by 0 bases and 14 bases, with 16 bases remaining between them. Germline CDR1 and CDR2: MNHNY and SVGAGI (reference sequence). The CDR3 DNA reads TGTGCCAGCAGTTACTCGGCGAGTAACAGCAAGACCTTC. Encoded protein: CASSYSASNSKTF.

This chain uses TRBV6-2 or TRBV6-3 with TRBJ2-1, with a weak D call TRBD2 (5 bases). This CDR3 has 14 residues. Germline CDR1 and CDR2: MNHEY and SVGEGT. Trimming removed 4 bases at V and 3 bases at J, with 10 bases between. This CDR3 reads CASSFTGDYNEQFF. CDR3 coding DNA: TGTGCCAGCAGTTTTACCGGGGACTACAATGAGCAGTTCTTC.

The J gene is TRBJ2-2, the V gene TRBV9; 9 nucleotides agree with TRBD2. The CDR3 totals 17 residues. Germline assignment: CDR1 SGDLS and CDR2 YYNGEE. The V segment lost 0 bases and the J segment 6 bases; nucleotides outside the gene matches: 9. CDR3: CASSVGSGGNLAGELFF. CDR3 DNA sequence: TGTGCCAGCAGCGTAGGTAGCGGGGGAAATTTGGCCGGGGAGCTGTTTTTT.

This rearrangement joins TRBV6-1 to TRBJ1-2; no definite D call. Germline CDR1 and CDR2: MNHNS and SASEGT. Trimming took 2 bases from V and 4 from J, leaving 14 bases between them. The CDR3 extends over 15 amino acids. CDR3 sequence reads: CASSESTGQTYGYTF. CDR3 bases: TGTGCCAGCAGTGAATCGACGGGTCAAACCTATGGCTACACCTTC.

The chain combines TRBV2 with TRBJ2-3; possibly TRBD1 for D (6 bases). The V gene lost 6 bases and the J gene lost 4 bases, with 14 bases spanning the gap. This CDR3 is 14 amino acids long. In germline, CDR1 is SNHLY, CDR2 FYNNEI. The CDR3 protein is CASSRDTFADTQYF. The CDR3, as DNA: TGTGCCAGCAGCAGGGACACGTTCGCAGATACGCAGTATTTT.

CDR3 bases: TGTGCCACCAGTGATTTGCCCCGTACAGATGGAAAGGAATACGAGCAGTACGTC. Translated, it gives CATSDLPRTDGKEYEQYV. This chain links TRBV24-1 with TRBJ2-7; unclear D gene. CDR1 KGHDR and CDR2 SFDVKD come from the germline V gene. Trimming removed 0 bases from V and 4 bases from J, with 21 bases in between. The CDR3 sequence is 18 residues long.

V and J are TRBV7-8 and TRBJ2-1, with D unresolved. V was trimmed by 0 bases and J by 4 bases, leaving 4 bases between them. The CDR3 sequence is 13 residues long. Germline values: CDR1 SGHVS, CDR2 FQNEAQ. The CDR3 nucleotides read TGTGCCAGCAGCTTAGCTATTTACAATGAGCAGTTCTTC. This translates into CASSLAIYNEQFF.

This chain connects TRBV7-2 to TRBJ2-7; 10 positions match TRBD2. The germline V gene has CDR1 SGHTA and CDR2 FQGNSA. The CDR3 spans 13 residues. V was clipped by 5 bases and J by 7 bases; unmatched bases: 5. The CDR3 region has the DNA TGTGCCAGCAGCCCTCGAGCGGGGGGGGAGCAGTACGTC. Protein product: CASSPRAGGEQYV.

The CDR3 is CASGLVWGLAGTNTGELFF. The CDR3 DNA reads TGTGCTAGTGGTTTGGTCTGGGGGCTAGCGGGGACGAACACCGGGGAGCTGTTTTTT. This chain links TRBV12-5 with TRBJ2-2; 9 positions agree with TRBD2. The CDR3 runs 19 residues. Germline V gene data show CDR1 as LGHNT and CDR2 as FRNRAP. Unmatched junction bases numbered 8, after V lost 0 bases and J lost 0 bases.

This clone was seen a handful of times. V and J are TRBV29-1 and TRBJ1-1; D not certain. V shed 8 bases and J shed 2 bases, with 12 bases lying between them. The CDR3 length is 12 residues. Germline V gene sequence: CDR1 SQVTM, CDR2 ANQGSEA. Written as DNA, the CDR3 is TGCAGCATTGGGAGGGTTAACACTGAAGCTTTCTTT. Its translation: CSIGRVNTEAFF. Using reference TRBV29-1 and TRBJ1-1 for the parts outside the CDR3, the full variable domain is SAVISQKPSRDICQRGTSLTIQCQVDSQVTMMFWYRQQPGQSLTLIATANQGSEATYESGFVIDKFPISRPNLTFSTLTVSNMSPEDSSIYLCSIGRVNTEAFFGQGTRLTVV.

J is TRBJ2-2 and V is TRBV6-2 or TRBV6-3; 7 nucleotides match TRBD1. J lost 1 base, V lost 2 bases, and 19 bases had no gene match. Germline V CDR1 and CDR2: MNHEY, SVGEGT. The CDR3 has 21 residues. CDR3 DNA: TGTGCCAGCAGTTACGGAATTGTAGATAGGATGGGACAGCTGAACACCGGGGAGCTGTTTTTT. Its protein product is CASSYGIVDRMGQLNTGELFF.

The gene calls are TRBV21-1 and TRBJ1-2; TRBD1 is taken as the D call from the table, unchecked against the DNA. TRBV21-1 is labeled a pseudogene. CDR3 length: 23 residues. CDR3 bases: TGTGCCAGCAGCAAAGCCATCTTGGGGACAGTACCTCCTCACATTGTCTTTTTATATGGCTACACCTTC. Protein product: CASSKAILGTVPPHIVFLYGYTF.